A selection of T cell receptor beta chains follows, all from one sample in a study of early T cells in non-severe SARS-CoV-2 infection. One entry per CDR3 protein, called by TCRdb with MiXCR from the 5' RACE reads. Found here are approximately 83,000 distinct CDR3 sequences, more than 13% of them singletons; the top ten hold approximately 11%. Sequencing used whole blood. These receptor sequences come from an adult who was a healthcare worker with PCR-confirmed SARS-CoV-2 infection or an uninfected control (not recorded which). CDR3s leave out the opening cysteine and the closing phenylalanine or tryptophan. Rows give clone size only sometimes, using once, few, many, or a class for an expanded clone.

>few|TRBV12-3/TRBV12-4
ASRAGGGEQY
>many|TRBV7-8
ASSFDYTDTQY
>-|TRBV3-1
ASSQRNTALGYT
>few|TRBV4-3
ASSQWGQVSYEQY
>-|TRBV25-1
ASSESQISQETQY
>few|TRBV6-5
ASSPAWTLEAF
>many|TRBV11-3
ASSGGQGNHEQF
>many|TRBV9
ASSVEADRNTEAF
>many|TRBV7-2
ASSPGGAQETQY
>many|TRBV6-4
ASSRDMNTEAF
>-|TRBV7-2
ASRPFRGQGAYEQY
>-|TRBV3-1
ASSKPGGYEQY
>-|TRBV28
ASSFEGDNQETQY
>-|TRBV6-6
ASTNGPSGNSPLH
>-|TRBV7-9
ASSSKDRNTEAF
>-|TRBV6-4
ASSREANQPQH
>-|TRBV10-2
ASSGFGVQNTEAF
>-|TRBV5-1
ASSKGLAVDNEQF
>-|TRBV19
ASSTTGLTDTQY
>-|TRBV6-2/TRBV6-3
ASSRTGLSYGYT
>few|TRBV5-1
ASSPGVAGELF
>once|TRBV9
ASSVASDNLSGEQY
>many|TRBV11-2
ASSLEVPVDTQY
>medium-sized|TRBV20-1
SASITATNEQF
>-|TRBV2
ASSEDYGYT
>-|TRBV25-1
ASSARKRGLQDTQY
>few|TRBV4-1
ASSHGWDSDSVSTEAF
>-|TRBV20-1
SARANRNTEAF
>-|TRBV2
ASSGEGATNEKLF
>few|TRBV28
ASSLGVGEKLF
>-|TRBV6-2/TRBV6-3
ASGDSTDTQY
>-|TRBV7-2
ASSLQQNHNEQF
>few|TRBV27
ASSFGMAGPLEQY
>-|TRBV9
ASSVGRASYEQY
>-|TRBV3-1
ASSQVSAEETQY
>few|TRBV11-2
ASSATGRQETQY
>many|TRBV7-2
ASSFQGYSNQPQH
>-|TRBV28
ASSLSGYRKDTQY
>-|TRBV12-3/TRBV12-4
ASSPVRNYGYT
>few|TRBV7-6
ASSLAVGGTEAF
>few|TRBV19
ASSIQSSYNSPLH
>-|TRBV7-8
ASSLGSGDTEAF
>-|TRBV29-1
SVEDRDFPKNIQY
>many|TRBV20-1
SARPRPVWTQGEQF
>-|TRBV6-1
ASSELQATGEQY
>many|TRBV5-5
ASSQLPGTGVYEQY
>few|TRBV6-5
ASSYSTPGSGELF
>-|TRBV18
ASSEARNSPLH
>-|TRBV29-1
SVGNPNAEAF